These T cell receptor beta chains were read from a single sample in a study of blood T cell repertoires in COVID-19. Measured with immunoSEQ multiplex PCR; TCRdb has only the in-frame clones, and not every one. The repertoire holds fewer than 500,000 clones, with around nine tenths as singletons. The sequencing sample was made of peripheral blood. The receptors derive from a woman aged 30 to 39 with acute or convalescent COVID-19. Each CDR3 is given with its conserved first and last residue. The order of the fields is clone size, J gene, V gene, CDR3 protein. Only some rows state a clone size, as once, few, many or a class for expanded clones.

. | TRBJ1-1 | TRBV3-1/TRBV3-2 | CASSQAVGGAFF
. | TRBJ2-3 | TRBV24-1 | CATSDKAGGVTDTQYF
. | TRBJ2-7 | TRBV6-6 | CASSPPSLTGVPYEQYF
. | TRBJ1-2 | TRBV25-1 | CASSSGTLDGYTF
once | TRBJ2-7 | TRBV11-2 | CASSGTEDYEQYF
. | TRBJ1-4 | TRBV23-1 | CASSQSRVVYEKLFF
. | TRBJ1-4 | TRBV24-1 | CATSDGQLKEKLFF
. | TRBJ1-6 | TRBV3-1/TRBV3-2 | CASSQEGDRSSYNSPLHF
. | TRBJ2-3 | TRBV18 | CASSRSRRPWQRDTDTQYF
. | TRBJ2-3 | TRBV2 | CASIHLRLAGARVQYF
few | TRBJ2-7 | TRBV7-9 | CASRDRAYEQYF
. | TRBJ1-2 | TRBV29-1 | CSVEDRAGLPEYGYTF
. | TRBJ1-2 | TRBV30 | CAWATGVYGYTF
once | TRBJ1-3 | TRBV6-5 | CASRSNRDPGNTIYF
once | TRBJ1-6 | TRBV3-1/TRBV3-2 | CASSQVGGGENSPLHF
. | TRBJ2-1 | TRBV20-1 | CSASERGPAYNEQFF
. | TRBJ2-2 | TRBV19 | CASSGIRTANTGELFF
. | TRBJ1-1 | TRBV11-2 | CASSLKQGDWGTEAFF
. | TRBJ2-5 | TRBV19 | CASSSTGTQETQYF
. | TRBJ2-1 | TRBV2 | CASSLGTSYNEQFF
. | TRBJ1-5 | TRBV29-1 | CSVGMGVQPQHF
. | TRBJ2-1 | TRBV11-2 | CASSLYPAGGPEQFF
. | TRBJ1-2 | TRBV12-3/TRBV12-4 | CASSPGARYGYTF
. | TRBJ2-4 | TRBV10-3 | CAISDLDRQGGNIQYF
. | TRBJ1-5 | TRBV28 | CASSNPQGYQPQHF
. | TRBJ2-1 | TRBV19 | CAILEQFF